This T cell receptor beta chain was obtained from a study of blood T cell repertoires in COVID-19. For the study at large: T cells, B-cell-depleted T cells, or PBMCs supplied cDNA or gDNA.

Clones were sequenced by immunoSEQ multiplex PCR, and TCRdb holds only the in-frame ones, with some missing. This sample has roughly 180,000 clones, with about 84% found just once. To note about this clone: At one end, the junction sequence differs from germline, possibly due to a read error.

The germline V gene encodes CDR1 MDHEN and CDR2 SYDVKM. CDR3 length: 11 amino acids. The chain is built from TRBV28 and TRBJ2-5, with D maybe TRBD1 (5 bases). The sample consisted of PBMCs or T cells enriched from blood (not recorded which). The TCR originated in a woman in her twenties or thirties who had recovered from COVID-19. CDR3 loop: CASSLGRAKHF. CDR3 nucleotide sequence: TGTGCCAGCAGTTTAGGCAGGGCCAAGCACTTC.